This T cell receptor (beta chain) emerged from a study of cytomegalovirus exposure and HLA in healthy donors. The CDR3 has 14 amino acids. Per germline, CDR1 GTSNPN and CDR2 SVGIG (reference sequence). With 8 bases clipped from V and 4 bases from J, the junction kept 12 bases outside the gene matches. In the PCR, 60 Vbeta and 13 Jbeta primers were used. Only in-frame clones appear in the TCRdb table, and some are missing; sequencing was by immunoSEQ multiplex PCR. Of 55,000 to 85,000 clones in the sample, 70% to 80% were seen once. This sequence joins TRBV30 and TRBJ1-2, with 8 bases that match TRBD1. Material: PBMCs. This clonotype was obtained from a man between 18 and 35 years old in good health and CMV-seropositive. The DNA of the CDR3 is TGTGCCCAAACGGGACAGGACGTCATCTATGGCTACACCTTC. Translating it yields CAQTGQDVIYGYTF.